This T cell receptor beta chain was recorded in a study of T-cell memory formation after mild COVID-19. This clonotype was seen only once. Employing constant-segment primers, 5'RACE generated TCR alpha and TCR beta cDNA libraries bearing sample barcodes and UMIs. One entry per CDR3 protein results from TCRdb running MiXCR on the 5' RACE reads. The table includes approximately 210,000 distinct CDR3 sequences, roughly a tenth detected once. The CDR3 length is 12 residues. V was trimmed by 3 bases and J by 5 bases, leaving 7 bases between them. From germline, CDR1 is SGHTA and CDR2 FQGNSA. The V call is TRBV7-2, the J call TRBJ2-5; D uncertain. The sequenced material came from PBMCs or a T cell subset sorted from them (not recorded which). The sequence was obtained from a young man who had mild COVID-19 (a few samples of this study predate the infection). Cell type and time point are not known. CDR3 nucleotide sequence: TGTGCCAGCAGCTTTCGTCTGGAGACCCAGTACTTC. Translation: CASSFRLETQYF.